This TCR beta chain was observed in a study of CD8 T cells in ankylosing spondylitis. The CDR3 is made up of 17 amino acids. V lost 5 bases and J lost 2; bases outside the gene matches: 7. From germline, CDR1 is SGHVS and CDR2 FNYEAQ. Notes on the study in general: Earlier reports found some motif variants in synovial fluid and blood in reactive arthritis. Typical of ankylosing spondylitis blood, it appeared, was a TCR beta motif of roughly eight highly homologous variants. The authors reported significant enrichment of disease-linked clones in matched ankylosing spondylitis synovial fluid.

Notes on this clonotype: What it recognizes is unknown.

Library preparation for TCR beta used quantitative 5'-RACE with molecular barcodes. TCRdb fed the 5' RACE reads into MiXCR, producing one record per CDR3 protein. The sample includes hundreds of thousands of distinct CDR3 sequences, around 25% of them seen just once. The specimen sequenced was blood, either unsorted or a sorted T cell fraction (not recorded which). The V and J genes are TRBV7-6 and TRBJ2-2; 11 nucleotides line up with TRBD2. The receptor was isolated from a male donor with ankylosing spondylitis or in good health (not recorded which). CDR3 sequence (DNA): TGTGCCAGCAGCCCTAGGGGACTAGCGGCCAACACCGGGGAGCTGTTTTTT. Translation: CASSPRGLAANTGELFF.